This T cell receptor beta chain appears in the sequencing data of a study of PD-1 blockade in classical Hodgkin lymphoma (dated by TCRdb to 2019 to 2021). Concerning the study at large: Nivolumab dosing was 3 mg/kg intravenously every 2 weeks, continuing until either disease progression or unacceptable toxicity. The study used TCR beta sequencing and CyTOF to define a peripheral blood immune signature of response to PD-1 blockade in classical Hodgkin lymphoma. Broader findings and caveats from the paper: Baseline TCR diversity was reported as lower in newly diagnosed patients than in healthy donors, and lower still in relapsed/refractory patients. Baseline diversity similar to that of newly diagnosed patients was observed in trial patients achieving complete response, whereas significantly lower diversity was observed in partial responders and progressors. Patients starting nivolumab less than 1 year after ASCT had lower diversity and were excluded from later analyses to avoid confounding by immune reconstitution. By C4D1, a significant rise was seen in CD4+ TCR diversity but not in CD8+ TCR diversity (p=0.0027 vs p=0.16), and the rise was most apparent among complete responders (p=0.02). The study was restricted to a single clinical trial cohort, and the causes of repertoire differences, possibly disease activity or prior therapy, were left undefined.

Regarding this clone: No antigen is known for it. No base quality values were provided; no much bigger clone lies one nucleotide off.

From a lookup of the germline V gene (reference sequence), CDR1 and CDR2 are LNHDA and SQIVND. V ends up 5 bases short and J 3 bases short, with an unmatched junction base count of 4. Inclusive of the bounding cysteine and phenylalanine, the CDR3 is 14 residues long. Just CDR3 DNA is preserved here, 42 bases in frame from base 1. The time point label here, explained by the study, means: cycle 2 day 1 (C2D1) of nivolumab. Relapse after autologous stem cell transplantation had occurred in all trial patients, and cohorts A, B and C were distinguished by prior brentuximab vedotin exposure. A total of more than 55 patients with relapsed/refractory classical Hodgkin lymphoma made up the trial cohort, and each patient's best overall response was complete response, partial response or progressive disease. In the multi-cohort phase II CheckMate 205 trial, trial patients received single-agent nivolumab. An independent review committee assessed best overall response by applying the 2007 International Working Group response criteria. PBMCs from the trial were collected at three points: immediately before nivolumab initiation (C1D1), and during therapy at cycle 2 day 1 and cycle 4 day 1. Peripheral blood was collected in 8 mL Vacutainer Cell Preparation Tubes, from which PBMCs were isolated by centrifugation and then cryopreserved.

Genomic DNA was isolated using the Qiagen DNeasy kit from unsorted PBMCs as well as from negatively selected CD4+ and CD8+ fractions. TCR beta CDR3 regions were amplified by immunoSEQ multiplex PCR using primers annealing to V and J segments. A synthetic immune receptor repertoire was used to minimize amplification bias, and any residual bias was removed computationally once sequencing was done. In the paper's pipeline: Repertoire diversity was quantified as the Shannon entropy index using custom Python scripts. Unsorted, CD4+ and CD8+ repertoires were analyzed separately, except in combined analyses where CD4+ and CD8+ sequences were merged in silico. Clonal expansion was defined as a frequency increase of at least 2-fold after treatment compared with C1D1, and clones undetected at baseline were assigned a pseudocount of 0.5. Clones with 0 or 1 copy at C1D1 were classified as singleton clones, and clones with 2 or more copies were classified as non-singleton clones. By matching protein sequences in sorted samples from the same patient, clones expanded in unsorted samples were annotated as CD4+, CD8+ or unknown. Wilcoxon tests on paired samples were used to test changes in diversity from C1D1 to C4D1. Entries here come from immuneACCESS through TCRdb and include only in-frame sequences with V and J called. Some clones fail to appear in such tables; in the studies checked, an unresolved V gene covers under half of the shortfall, and the cause of the remainder is unknown. The V and J calls and clone size were taken over from that table, and D and trimming were inferred from the DNA. The sample contains 25,000 to 30,000 clones, roughly 70% of them found a single time. The leading ten clones occupy 12% to 15% of the sample.

This chain joins TRBV19 to TRBJ1-2, with 9 bases matching TRBD1. This specimen consisted of peripheral blood mononuclear cells (PBMCs), obtained before the second cycle of nivolumab. This TCR derives from a human donor with classical Hodgkin lymphoma. The encoded CDR3 is CASSLQGADYGYTF. The nucleotides are TGTGCCAGTAGTTTACAGGGGGCCGACTATGGCTACACCTTC.